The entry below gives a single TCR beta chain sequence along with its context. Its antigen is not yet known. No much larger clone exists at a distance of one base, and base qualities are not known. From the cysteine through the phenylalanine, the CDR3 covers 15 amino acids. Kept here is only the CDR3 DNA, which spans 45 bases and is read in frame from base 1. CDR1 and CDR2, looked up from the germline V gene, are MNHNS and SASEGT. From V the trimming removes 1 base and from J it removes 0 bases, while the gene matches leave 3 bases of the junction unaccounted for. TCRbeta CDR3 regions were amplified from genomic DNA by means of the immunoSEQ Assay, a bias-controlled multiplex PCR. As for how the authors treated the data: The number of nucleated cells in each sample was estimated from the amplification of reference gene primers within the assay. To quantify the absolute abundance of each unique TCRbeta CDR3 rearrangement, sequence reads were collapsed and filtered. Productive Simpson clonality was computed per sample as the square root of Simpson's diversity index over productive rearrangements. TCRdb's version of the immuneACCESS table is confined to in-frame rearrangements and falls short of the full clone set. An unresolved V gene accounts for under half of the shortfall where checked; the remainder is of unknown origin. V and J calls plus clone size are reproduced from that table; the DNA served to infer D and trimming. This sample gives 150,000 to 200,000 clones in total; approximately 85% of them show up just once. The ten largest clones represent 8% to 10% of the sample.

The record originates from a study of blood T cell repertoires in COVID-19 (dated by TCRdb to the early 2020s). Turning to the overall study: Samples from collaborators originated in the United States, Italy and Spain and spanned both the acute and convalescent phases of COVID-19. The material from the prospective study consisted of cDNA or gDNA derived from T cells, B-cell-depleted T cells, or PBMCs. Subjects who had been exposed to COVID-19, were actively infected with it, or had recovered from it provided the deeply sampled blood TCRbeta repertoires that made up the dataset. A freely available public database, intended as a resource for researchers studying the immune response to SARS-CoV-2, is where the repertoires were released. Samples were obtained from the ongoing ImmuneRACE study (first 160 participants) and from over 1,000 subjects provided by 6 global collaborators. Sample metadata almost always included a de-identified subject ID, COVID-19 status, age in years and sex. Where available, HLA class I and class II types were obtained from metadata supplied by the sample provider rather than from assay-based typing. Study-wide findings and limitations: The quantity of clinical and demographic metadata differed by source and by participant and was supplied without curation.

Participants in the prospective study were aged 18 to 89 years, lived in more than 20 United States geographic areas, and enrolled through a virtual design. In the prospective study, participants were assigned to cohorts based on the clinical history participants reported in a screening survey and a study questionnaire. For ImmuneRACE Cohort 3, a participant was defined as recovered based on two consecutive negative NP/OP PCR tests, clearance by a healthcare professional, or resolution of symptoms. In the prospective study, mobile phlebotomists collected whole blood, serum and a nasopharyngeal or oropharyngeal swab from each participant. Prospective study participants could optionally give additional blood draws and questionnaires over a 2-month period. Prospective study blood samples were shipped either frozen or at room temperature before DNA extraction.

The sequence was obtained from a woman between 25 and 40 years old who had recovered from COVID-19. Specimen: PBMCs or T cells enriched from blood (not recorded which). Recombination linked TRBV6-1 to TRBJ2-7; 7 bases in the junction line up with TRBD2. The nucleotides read TGTGCCAGCAGTGAAGAGTCTAGCGGCTCCTACGAGCAGTACTTC. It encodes CASSEESSGSYEQYF.